Presented here are 18 T cell receptor beta chains from one specimen sequenced in a study of T cell responses to AZD1222 COVID-19 vaccine. The data were produced by immunoSEQ multiplex PCR, yet TCRdb's version contains in-frame clones alone and is incomplete. The sample lists roughly 26,000 clones, just over 85% seen once, with under 3.5% in the top ten. Here the sequenced sample was peripheral blood, taken 28 days after the second AZD1222 dose. These TCRs come from an adult who received the AZD1222 COVID-19 vaccine.

This rearrangement joins TRBV10-3 to TRBJ2-7; 7 bases map to TRBD2. V was pared by 2 bases and J by 1 base, with 5 bases of the junction left unmatched. Germline V gene lookup returns CDR1 ENHRY and CDR2 SYGVKD. The CDR3 extends over 15 amino acids. The CDR3 DNA reads as TGTGCCATCAGTGAGGAATGGGGGGGATCCTACGAGCAGTACTTC. Its protein product is CAISEEWGGSYEQYF.

The genes are TRBV6-2 or TRBV6-3 and TRBJ2-7, with 8 bases lining up with TRBD2. The CDR3 has 15 residues. V dropped 2 bases and J dropped 3; count of bases not matched to a gene: 6. Per germline, CDR1 MNHEY and CDR2 SVGEGT. The chain's CDR3 is CASSYRGGPGYEQYF. CDR3 coding DNA: TGTGCCAGCAGTTACCGGGGGGGCCCCGGCTACGAGCAGTACTTC.

V gene TRBV29-1 combines with J gene TRBJ2-3, with D possibly being TRBD2 (5 bases). V lost 6 bases and J lost 2, with 9 bases in between. This CDR3 is 12 amino acids long. Germline CDR1 SQVTM, CDR2 ANQGSEA. Here the CDR3 DNA reads TGCAGCGTCGGACTCTCCACAGATACGCAGTATTTT. It specifies CSVGLSTDTQYF.

The V call is TRBV28, the J call TRBJ2-1; D perhaps matches TRBD1 (7 bases). CDR1 and CDR2 from the germline V gene are MDHEN and SYDVKM. This CDR3 has 14 amino acids. Deletions cut 4 bases from V and 4 bases from J, with 11 bases between. The chain's CDR3 is CASSSGGTYNEQFF. The CDR3, as DNA: TGTGCCAGCAGTTCAGGGGGGACTTACAATGAGCAGTTCTTC. Full variable domain (remainder filled in from reference TRBV28 and TRBJ2-1): DVKVTQSSRYLVKRTGEKVFLECVQDMDHENMFWYRQDPGLGLRLIYFSYDVKMKEKGDIPEGYSVSREKKERFSLILESASTNQTSMYLCASSSGGTYNEQFFGPGTRLTVL.

The chain is built from TRBV27 and TRBJ1-6; no clear D gene. The germline gives CDR1 MNHEY, CDR2 SMNVEV (reference sequence). The ends were cut back, 5 bases at V and 0 bases at J, with 11 bases in the middle. The CDR3 extends over 16 amino acids. CDR3 sequence: CASSPQPFSYNSPLHF. The CDR3 DNA sequence: TGTGCCAGCAGTCCCCAGCCATTCTCCTATAATTCACCCCTCCACTTT.

The chain combines TRBV5-1 with TRBJ2-7; D is ambiguous. This CDR3 comprises 14 residues. V dropped 3 bases and J dropped 0 bases, with 10 bases sitting between them. Germline lookup yields CDR1 SGHRS and CDR2 YFSETQ. CDR3 bases: TGCGCCAGCAGCTCCCCCTCCAGCTCCTACGAGCAGTACTTC. Its translation: CASSSPSSSYEQYF.

The genes are TRBV19 and TRBJ1-5; D possibly corresponds to TRBD1 (5 bases). CDR1 LNHDA and CDR2 SQIVND come from the germline V gene (reference sequence). The V and J ends lost 3 bases and 7 bases respectively, with 10 bases between them. The CDR3 spans 13 residues. Written as DNA, the CDR3 is TGTGCCAGTAGTATGGCAGGGAACCAGCCCCAGCATTTT. It yields the protein CASSMAGNQPQHF.

This chain links TRBV5-6 with TRBJ1-4, with 7 bases lining up with TRBD1. Germline CDR1 SGHDT, CDR2 YYEEEE. Unmatched junction bases numbered 8, after V lost 3 bases and J lost 3 bases. This CDR3 has 16 amino acids. CDR3 region: CASSSIQGSANEKLFF. The DNA of the CDR3 is TGTGCCAGCAGCTCGATACAGGGGAGCGCTAATGAAAAACTGTTTTTT.

This chain joins TRBV10-3 and TRBJ2-7; 7 bases match TRBD1. This CDR3 has 14 residues. The V and J ends lost 6 bases and 2 bases, in that order; junction bases with no gene match: 7. CDR1 is ENHRY, CDR2 SYGVKD, per germline. The CDR3 DNA is TGTGCCATCAGAAAGACAGGGAACCCCTACGAGCAGTACTTC. Protein product: CAIRKTGNPYEQYF.

The rearrangement joins TRBV7-9 to TRBJ1-3, with D hard to call. The germline CDR1 and CDR2 sequences are SEHNR and FQNEAQ (reference sequence). V lost 1 base, J lost 9 bases, and 19 bases lay in between. The CDR3 consists of 16 residues. The DNA of the CDR3 is TGTGCCAGCAGCTTAGGGCCCGCGCTCGCGGGGTTCACCATATATTTT. The encoded protein is CASSLGPALAGFTIYF.

The chain employs TRBV5-5 and TRBJ1-4; the D is unclear. V lost 2 bases to trimming and J lost 5 bases, with 13 bases between them. This CDR3 spans 15 amino acids. Germline V gives CDR1 SGHKS, CDR2 YYEKEE (reference sequence). CDR3 nucleotide sequence: TGTGCCAGCAGCTTACTAGTACAGACAAATGAAAAACTGTTTTTT. As protein: CASSLLVQTNEKLFF.

This chain links TRBV19 with TRBJ1-1; possible D gene TRBD1, 5 bases. The CDR3 runs 13 residues. V lost 3 bases and J lost 10, with 15 bases in between. Germline V CDR1 and CDR2: LNHDA, SQIVND (reference sequence). CDR3 sequence: CASSIPGRPIAFF. The CDR3 DNA sequence: TGTGCCAGTAGTATCCCAGGGAGACCAATAGCTTTCTTT.

The CDR3 loop reads CASSLLPAGGQYF. The CDR3 DNA is TGTGCCAGCAGCTTACTCCCAGCGGGGGGGCAGTATTTT. The V gene is TRBV7-2, the J gene TRBJ2-3; TRBD2 aligns across 9 bases. This CDR3 has 13 amino acids. The germline CDR1 and CDR2 sequences are SGHTA and FQGNSA. J lost 11 bases, V lost 2 bases, and 5 bases had no gene match.

This chain uses TRBV9 with TRBJ1-2; D is possibly TRBD1 (6 bases). Between the trimmed V and J ends, which lost 3 bases and 1 base, there was a span of 19 bases. From germline, CDR1 is SGDLS and CDR2 YYNGEE. The CDR3 consists of 17 residues. This CDR3 reads CASSAKFYRVNNYGYTF. CDR3 bases: TGTGCCAGCAGCGCTAAATTTTACAGGGTCAATAACTATGGCTACACCTTC.

This rearrangement joins TRBV18 to TRBJ1-2, with D possibly TRBD1 on 5 matching bases. Germline V gene lookup returns CDR1 KGHSH and CDR2 LQKENI. The CDR3 runs to 15 residues. Trimming removed 4 bases at V and 8 bases at J, with 20 bases between. The DNA for the CDR3 is TGTGCCAGCTCACTCGGGGGGATGATCGCTTCCGGCTACACCTTC. Translating it yields CASSLGGMIASGYTF.

The chain has TRBV7-9 and TRBJ1-2; D remains unclear. The CDR3 is 15 amino acids. CDR1 and CDR2 (germline): SEHNR, FQNEAQ (reference sequence). The ends were cut back, 1 base at V and 3 bases at J, with 12 bases in the middle. The CDR3 nucleotides read TGTGCCAGCAGCTTAGATGGGGTCCCCTACTATGGCTACACCTTC. Amino acids: CASSLDGVPYYGYTF. Full variable domain (rest looked up from reference TRBV7-9 and TRBJ1-2): DTGVSQNPRHKITKRGQNVTFRCDPISEHNRLYWYRQTLGQGPEFLTYFQNEAQLEKSRLLSDRFSAERPKGSFSTLEIQRTEQGDSAMYLCASSLDGVPYYGYTFGSGTRLTVV.

V is TRBV29-1 and J is TRBJ2-1, with 15 bases identical to TRBD2. The junction had 2 bases not matched to a gene; V was cut back by 1 base and J by 4 bases. This CDR3 has 16 residues. CDR1 SQVTM and CDR2 ANQGSEA come from the germline V gene. CDR3 sequence: CSVEVGLAGGYNEQFF. The CDR3 bases are TGCAGCGTTGAAGTCGGACTAGCGGGGGGGTACAATGAGCAGTTCTTC.

The chain is built from TRBV19 and TRBJ1-6; no definite D call. The germline V and J ends were trimmed by 7 bases and 7 bases, with 11 bases remaining between them. CDR1 is LNHDA, CDR2 SQIVND, per germline (reference sequence). This CDR3 comprises 13 residues. CDR3: CASKTVENSPLHF. CDR3 in DNA: TGTGCCAGTAAAACAGTAGAGAATTCACCCCTCCACTTT. The variable domain in full, completed from reference TRBV19 and TRBJ1-6, reads DGGITQSPKYLFRKEGQNVTLSCEQNLNHDAMYWYRQDPGQGLRLIYYSQIVNDFQKGDIAEGYSVSREKKESFPLTVTSAQKNPTAFYLCASKTVENSPLHFGNGTRLTVT.